The 3 T cell receptor beta chains below were found in one sample sequenced in a study of CXCR3-negative and CXCR3-positive naive CD8 T cells. The authors made the TRB cDNA libraries by 5' RACE using UMI labels. TCRdb reprocessed the 5' RACE reads and stores each CDR3 protein as one record, lacking DNA. The sample's table shows approximately 47,000 distinct CDR3 sequences. Sequencing input: naive CXCR3- CD8+ T cells from blood. Described subset: CD45RO-CCR7+CD27+CD95- naive CD8+ T cells lacking CXCR3 (TNR3-). The receptors here all came from a human donor in good health. Some clones in this sample may be carry-over from other donors' samples.

V usage is TRBV20-1 and J usage is TRBJ2-7; TCRdb gives TRBD1 as the D gene, but with no DNA this cannot be confirmed. There are 15 residues in the CDR3. Germline loops: CDR1 DFQATT, CDR2 SNEGSKA (reference sequence). Here the CDR3 reads CSASPGPTGRSEQYF.

The chain is built from TRBV29-1 and TRBJ1-2; TCRdb's D call of TRBD1 is untestable without DNA. From germline, CDR1 is SQVTM and CDR2 ANQGSEA. CDR3 length equals 13 residues. The CDR3 here is CSVVPEAYYGYTF.

The chain links TRBV6-4 to TRBJ2-1; TCRdb gives TRBD2 as the D gene, but with no DNA this cannot be confirmed. This CDR3 is built from 15 residues. Germline values: CDR1 MRHNA, CDR2 SNTAGT. This CDR3 reads CASSVLAGANNEQFF.